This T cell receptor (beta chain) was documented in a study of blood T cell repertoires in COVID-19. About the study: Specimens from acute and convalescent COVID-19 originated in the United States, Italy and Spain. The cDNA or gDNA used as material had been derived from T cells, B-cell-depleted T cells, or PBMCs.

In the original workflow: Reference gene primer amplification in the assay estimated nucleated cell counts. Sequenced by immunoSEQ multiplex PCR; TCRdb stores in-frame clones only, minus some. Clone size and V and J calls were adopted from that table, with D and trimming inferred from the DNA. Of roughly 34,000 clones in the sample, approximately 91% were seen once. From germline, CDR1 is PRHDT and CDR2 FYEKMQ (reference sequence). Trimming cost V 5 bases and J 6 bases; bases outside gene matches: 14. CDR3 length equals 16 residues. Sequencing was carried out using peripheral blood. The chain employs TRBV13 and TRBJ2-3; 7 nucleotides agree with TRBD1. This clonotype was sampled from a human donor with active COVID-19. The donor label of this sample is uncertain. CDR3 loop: CASSTRLTGPRDTQYF. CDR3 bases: TGTGCCAGCAGCACCCGCTTGACAGGGCCGAGGGATACGCAGTATTTT.